This T cell receptor (beta chain) was documented in a study of OX40 agonist ivuxolimab in advanced cancers. For the study at large: Given to patients was ivuxolimab, an agonistic anti-OX40 (CD134) antibody.

Libraries were prepared by immunoSEQ multiplex PCR; TCRdb keeps only in-frame clonotypes and omits some of them. Counted here are about 88,000 clones, more than 80% occurring once; the ten biggest clones make up about 0.22%. The CDR3 runs 13 residues. Trimming left V 6 bases short and J 6 bases short, with 12 bases between. CDR1 LNHDA and CDR2 SQIVND come from the germline V gene (reference sequence). This clone turned up a few times. The clonotype originates from an adult with an advanced solid tumor such as melanoma, head and neck, liver or kidney cancer. This chain uses TRBV19 with TRBJ1-5; D is possibly TRBD1 (6 bases). Here the sequenced sample was CD4+ or CD8+ T cells sorted from blood, taken in a trial of the OX40 agonist ivuxolimab. DNA of the CDR3: TGTGCCAGTAGCCCGGGGGCAGGTCAGCCCCAGCATTTT. Protein: CASSPGAGQPQHF.